These 18 T cell receptor beta chains came from one sample sequenced in a study of response to subunit inactivated influenza vaccine. In TCRdb, the RT-PCR reads were re-called with MiXCR into one record per CDR3 protein. Of just under 550,000 distinct CDR3 sequences detected, 20% to 25% appear once; the ten largest clones hold 2.5% to 3%. This sample was also put to use in a study of T cells expressing NK-cell markers. That study adds: Production of TCR beta cDNA relied on 5'RACE template switching with UMIs.

Sample: CD4+ T cells sorted from PBMCs, taken 11 to 12 days after vaccination. These receptor sequences come from a man between 50 and 59 years old who received an inactivated influenza vaccine.

Regarding this clonotype: At one of its ends the junction is not consistent with the germline gene, which may arise from a read error. This chain links TRBV5-1 with TRBJ2-2; tentatively, D is TRBD1 (6 bases). The CDR3 totals 17 residues. Germline V gives CDR1 SGHRS, CDR2 YFSETQ. CDR3 nucleotides: TGCGCCAGCAGTCGCGAAACAGGGCCCCTTAACAACGGGGAGCTGTTTTTT. Protein product: CASSRETGPLNNGELFF.

CDR3 in amino acids: CASSFSTSSYEQYF. CDR3 DNA sequence: TGTGCCAGCAGCTTTTCAACATCCTCCTACGAGCAGTACTTC. This rearrangement joins TRBV7-2 to TRBJ2-7, with D unclear. Trimming cost V 3 bases and J 0 bases, with 9 bases left between them. CDR3 size: 14 residues. Germline CDR1 SGHTA, CDR2 FQGNSA.

In its sample, this clonotype was seen a few times. CDR3 sequence reads: CASSQEKTGVEDTQYF. The CDR3, as DNA: TGTGCCAGCAGCCAAGAAAAAACAGGGGTGGAAGATACGCAGTATTTT. This chain uses TRBV4-2 with TRBJ2-3; 7 bases agree with TRBD1. Germline lookup yields CDR1 LGHNA and CDR2 YNFKEQ. V lost 0 bases to trimming and J lost 5 bases; unmatched junction nucleotides: 8. The CDR3 has 16 amino acids.

V usage is TRBV4-3 and J usage is TRBJ2-1; 10 nucleotides agree with TRBD2. Germline trimming cut 3 bases from V and 10 bases from J; bases unmatched to any gene: 9. This CDR3 has 15 amino acids. Germline CDR1 and CDR2: LGHNA and YSLEER. CDR3: CASSQLASGGREQFF. The CDR3 DNA sequence: TGCGCCAGCAGCCAGTTGGCTAGCGGGGGTAGGGAGCAGTTCTTC.

The chain links TRBV10-3 to TRBJ2-7; D is perhaps TRBD1 or TRBD2 (6 bases each). Germline V gene lookup returns CDR1 ENHRY and CDR2 SYGVKD. There are 13 residues in the CDR3. V was pared by 10 bases and J by 1 base, with 14 bases between. The CDR3 sequence: CATAGHFSYEQYF. In nucleotides, the CDR3 is TGTGCCACGGCGGGACACTTTTCCTACGAGCAGTACTTC.

This clonotype was observed a handful of times. The chain combines TRBV28 with TRBJ2-7, with 8 bases that match TRBD1. From germline, CDR1 is MDHEN and CDR2 SYDVKM. There are 16 residues in the CDR3. After removal of 3 bases from V and 4 bases from J, the junction contained 11 bases not matched to a gene. This chain's CDR3 is CASSLYWGQDNYEQYF. DNA for the CDR3: TGTGCCAGCAGTTTGTACTGGGGACAGGACAATTACGAGCAGTACTTC.

This clonotype was seen only a few times. J is TRBJ2-7 and V is TRBV7-2; D possibly corresponds to TRBD2 (5 bases). V dropped 5 bases and J dropped 2 bases, with 10 bases sitting between them. The CDR3 is 13 amino acids. CDR1 SGHTA and CDR2 FQGNSA come from the germline V gene. CDR3 amino acids: CASSKTRPYEQYF. The CDR3, as DNA: TGTGCCAGCAGCAAAACTAGGCCCTACGAGCAGTACTTC.

The J gene is TRBJ2-7, the V gene TRBV7-2; 14 bases agree with TRBD2. This CDR3 contains 16 residues. Losses at the gene ends were 1 base for V and 3 bases for J; bases not matched to a gene: 2. The germline V gene encodes CDR1 SGHTA and CDR2 FQGNSA. DNA for the CDR3: TGTGCCAGCAGCTTAGAAGGGACTAGCGGGAGCTACGAGCAGTACTTC. The encoded protein is CASSLEGTSGSYEQYF.

The rearrangement links TRBV7-3 to TRBJ2-2; no clear D. V was pared by 5 bases and J by 4 bases, with 8 bases between. This CDR3 has 13 residues. Germline V lookup: CDR1 SGHTA, CDR2 FQGTGA. This CDR3 is CASSPSFTGELFF. The DNA for the CDR3 is TGTGCCAGCAGCCCGTCCTTCACCGGGGAGCTGTTTTTT.

This chain connects TRBV5-1 to TRBJ2-4; D might be TRBD2 (5 bases). This CDR3 is built from 16 residues. V lost 0 bases and J 2 bases, leaving 12 bases between the germline ends. Germline CDR1 is SGHRS and CDR2 is YFSETQ. The CDR3 sequence is CASSLGVSASKNIQYF. DNA of the CDR3: TGCGCCAGCAGCTTGGGGGTTAGCGCCTCCAAAAACATTCAGTACTTC.

This clonotype was seen many times. The chain is built from TRBV18 and TRBJ1-2; D ambiguous. V lost 0 bases and J lost 7, with 15 bases in between. There are 15 residues in the CDR3. The germline V gene has CDR1 KGHSH and CDR2 LQKENI. The CDR3 region has the DNA TGTGCCAGCTCACCACCCGAGAGTTTTTCTGGTGGCTACACCTTC. This codes for CASSPPESFSGGYTF.

There are a few counts of this clonotype. The V call is TRBV7-2, the J call TRBJ1-2, with D unclear. The CDR3 covers 13 residues. Trimming removed 3 bases from V and 0 bases from J, with 5 bases in between. The germline V gene encodes CDR1 SGHTA and CDR2 FQGNSA. Here the CDR3 DNA reads TGTGCCAGCAGCTTTGACGCTAACTATGGCTACACCTTC. Translation gives CASSFDANYGYTF. Variable domain in full (rest from reference TRBV7-2 and TRBJ1-2): GAGVSQSPSNKVTEKGKDVELRCDPISGHTALYWYRQSLGQGLEFLIYFQGNSAPDKSGLPSDRFSAERTGGSVSTLTIQRTQQEDSAVYLCASSFDANYGYTFGSGTRLTVV.

The rearrangement links TRBV14 to TRBJ2-2; D gene unclear. The germline V gene has CDR1 SGHDN and CDR2 FVKESK. The length of the CDR3 is 12 residues. V was clipped by 3 bases and J by 7 bases, with 6 bases between them. The CDR3 here is CASSHRRGELFF. DNA of the CDR3: TGTGCCAGCAGCCACAGACGCGGGGAGCTGTTTTTT.

This clonotype was recorded a few times. The chain carries TRBV5-6 and TRBJ2-1; TRBD2 matches at 8 bases. J lost 6 bases, V lost 2 bases, and 1 base had no gene match. The germline gives CDR1 SGHDT, CDR2 YYEEEE. This CDR3 spans 13 amino acids. The CDR3 protein is CASSFLAGNEQFF. In DNA, the CDR3 is TGTGCCAGCAGCTTTCTAGCGGGCAATGAGCAGTTCTTC.

The rearrangement uses TRBV24-1 and TRBJ2-7, with 10 bases lining up with TRBD1. V lost 2 bases, J lost 5 bases, and 5 bases stayed unmatched. This CDR3 contains 15 residues. Germline V gene data show CDR1 as KGHDR and CDR2 as SFDVKD. In DNA, the CDR3 is TGTGCCACCAGTGATTCCGGACAGGGGGTACACGAGCAGTACTTC. It specifies CATSDSGQGVHEQYF.

V and J are TRBV20-1 and TRBJ2-4, with 7 bases aligning to TRBD2. V was clipped by 3 bases and J by 4 bases; unmatched bases: 3. In germline, CDR1 is DFQATT, CDR2 SNEGSKA (reference sequence). CDR3 length: 13 residues. The CDR3 DNA is TGCAGTGCTAGCCTAGCGGTTAAAAACATTCAGTACTTC. Translated, it gives CSASLAVKNIQYF.

This clonotype occurred a few times. This chain uses TRBV7-2 with TRBJ2-7, with D perhaps TRBD1 or TRBD2 (5 bases each). CDR3 length: 13 amino acids. The germline CDR1 and CDR2 sequences are SGHTA and FQGNSA. The germline V and J ends were trimmed by 1 base and 6 bases, with 10 bases remaining between them. CDR3 bases: TGTGCCAGCAGCTTAGGGGGGTCGGCCGAGCAGTACTTC. Protein sequence: CASSLGGSAEQYF.

This clonotype was recorded once. The CDR3 nucleotides read TGTGCCATCAGGAAACAGGGTGATGAGCAGTTCTTC. Protein: CAIRKQGDEQFF. J is TRBJ2-1 and V is TRBV10-3; D may be TRBD1 (6 bases). Germline values: CDR1 ENHRY, CDR2 SYGVKD. This CDR3 has 12 residues. Trimming took off 6 bases at V and 8 bases at J, with 11 bases between the two ends.